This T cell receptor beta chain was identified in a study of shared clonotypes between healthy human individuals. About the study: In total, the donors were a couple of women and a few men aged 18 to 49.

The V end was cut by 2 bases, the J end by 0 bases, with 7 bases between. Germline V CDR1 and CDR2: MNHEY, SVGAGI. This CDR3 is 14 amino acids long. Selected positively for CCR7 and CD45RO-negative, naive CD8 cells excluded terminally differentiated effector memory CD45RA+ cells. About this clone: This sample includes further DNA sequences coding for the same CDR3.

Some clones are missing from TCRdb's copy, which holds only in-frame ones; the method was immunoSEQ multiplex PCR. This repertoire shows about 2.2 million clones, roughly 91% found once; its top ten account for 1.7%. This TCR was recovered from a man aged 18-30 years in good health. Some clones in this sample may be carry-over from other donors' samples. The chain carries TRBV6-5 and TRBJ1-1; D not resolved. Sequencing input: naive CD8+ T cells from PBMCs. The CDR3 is CASSYGDMNTEAFF. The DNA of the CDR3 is TGTGCCAGCAGTTACGGGGATATGAACACTGAAGCTTTCTTT.